Each of the 3 T cell receptor beta chains below was sequenced from the same sample in a study of PD-L1 blockade in urothelial cancer. Profiled with immunoSEQ multiplex PCR; TCRdb holds only in-frame clones, not every one. The repertoire includes about 76,000 clones, about 90% of them detected once, and 3.5% to 5% sits in the top ten. Time point: pretreatment peripheral blood. The sample here was PBMCs, taken around atezolizumab (anti-PD-L1) treatment. These receptors were collected from an older man with urothelial cancer.

This clone appeared a few times. The chain is built from TRBV5-1 and TRBJ2-1; 9 bases align to TRBD2. Trimming cost V 4 bases and J 8 bases; bases outside gene matches: 13. Germline V gene lookup returns CDR1 SGHRS and CDR2 YFSETQ. This CDR3 spans 16 amino acids. CDR3 in amino acids: CASSLQSGGRADEQFF. DNA of the CDR3: TGCGCCAGCAGCCTCCAGTCGGGCGGGAGGGCCGATGAGCAGTTCTTC.

The rearrangement joins TRBV10-1 to TRBJ2-7; weak D call: TRBD2 (6 bases). Germline V CDR1 and CDR2: WNHNN, SYGVQD (reference sequence). CDR3 length: 14 amino acids. Trimming took 4 bases from V and 2 from J, leaving 12 bases between them. CDR3 region: CASSASGSTYEQYF. In DNA, the CDR3 is TGCGCCAGCAGTGCCTCCGGGAGCACCTACGAGCAGTACTTC.

The chain has TRBV6-6 and TRBJ1-2, with D perhaps TRBD1 (5 bases). The CDR3 runs 13 residues. The ends were cut back, 5 bases at V and 3 bases at J, with 10 bases in the middle. Germline values: CDR1 MNHNY, CDR2 SVGAGI (reference sequence). DNA for the CDR3: TGTGCCAGCAGTGCCCAGGGTGACTATGGCTACACCTTC. This encodes CASSAQGDYGYTF.